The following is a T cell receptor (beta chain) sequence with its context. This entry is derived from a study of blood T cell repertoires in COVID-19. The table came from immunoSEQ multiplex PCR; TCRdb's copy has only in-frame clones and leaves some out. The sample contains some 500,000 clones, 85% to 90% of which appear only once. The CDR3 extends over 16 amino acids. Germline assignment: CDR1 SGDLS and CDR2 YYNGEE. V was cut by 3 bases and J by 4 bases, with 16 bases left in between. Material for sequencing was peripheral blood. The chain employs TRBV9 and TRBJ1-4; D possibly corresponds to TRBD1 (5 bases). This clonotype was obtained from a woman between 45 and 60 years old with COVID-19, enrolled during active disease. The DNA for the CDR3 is TGTGCCAGCAGCGACACGGACATGAAGATTAATGAAAAACTGTTTTTT. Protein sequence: CASSDTDMKINEKLFF.